This TCR beta chain was identified in a study of shared clonotypes between healthy human individuals. Background on the study: Researchers drew samples from two women and a few men aged 18 to 49.

This CDR3 comprises 13 residues. V lost 1 base and J lost 1, with 3 bases in between. Germline lookup yields CDR1 SGHDT and CDR2 YYEEEE. Concerning this clone: The antigen is unknown.

The material for each subset, its genomic DNA, was split evenly across several immunoSEQ plates. Only in-frame clones appear in the TCRdb table, and some are missing; sequencing was by immunoSEQ multiplex PCR. The data hold about 1 million clones, with about 70% observed a single time. Study findings and constraints: The generation probabilities recorded for non-shared clonotypes fell below those of clonotypes shared by all four donors.

Sequenced: memory CD4+ T cells sorted from blood. The subset was: CD45RA-negative fraction. This TCR was sampled from a man younger than 35 in good health. The chain carries TRBV5-6 and TRBJ1-5; D remains ambiguous. CDR3 loop: CASSLRSNQPQHF. The CDR3 DNA reads TGTGCCAGCAGCTTGCGAAGCAATCAGCCCCAGCATTTT.